This TCR beta chain was retrieved from a study of blood T cell repertoires in COVID-19. Study overall: From T cells, B-cell-depleted T cells, or PBMCs came the material, which was cDNA or gDNA.

This clone was seen a handful of times. Per the germline V gene, CDR1 is LGHNA and CDR2 is YNFKEQ. V dropped 0 bases and J dropped 4; count of bases not matched to a gene: 8. This CDR3 contains 16 residues. Original processing notes: Amplifying reference gene primers gave estimates of nucleated cell counts. The assay was immunoSEQ multiplex PCR, and TCRdb's table has in-frame clones only and misses some. D and trimming come from the DNA, and the V and J calls and clone size come from that table. The sample has some 180,000 clones, 75% to 90% seen once. This TCR came from a woman aged 55 to 70 with acute or convalescent COVID-19. The material sequenced was peripheral blood. The chain uses TRBV4-2 and TRBJ1-2, with 7 bases aligning to TRBD1. The CDR3 loop reads CASSQEGVGGPYGYTF. As DNA, the CDR3 is TGTGCCAGCAGCCAAGAGGGTGTAGGGGGCCCCTATGGCTACACCTTC.